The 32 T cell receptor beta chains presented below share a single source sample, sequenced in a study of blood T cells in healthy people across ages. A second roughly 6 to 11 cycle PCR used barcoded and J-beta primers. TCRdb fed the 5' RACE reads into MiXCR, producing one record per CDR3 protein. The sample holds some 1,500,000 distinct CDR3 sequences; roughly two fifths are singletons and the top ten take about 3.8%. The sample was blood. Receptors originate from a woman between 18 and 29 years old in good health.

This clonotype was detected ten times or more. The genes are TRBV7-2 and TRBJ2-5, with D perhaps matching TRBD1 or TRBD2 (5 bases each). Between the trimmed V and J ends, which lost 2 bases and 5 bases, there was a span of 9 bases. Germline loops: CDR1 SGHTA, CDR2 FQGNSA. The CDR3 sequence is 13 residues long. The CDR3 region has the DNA TGTGCCAGCAGCTTATATGGGACGGAGACCCAGTACTTC. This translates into CASSLYGTETQYF.

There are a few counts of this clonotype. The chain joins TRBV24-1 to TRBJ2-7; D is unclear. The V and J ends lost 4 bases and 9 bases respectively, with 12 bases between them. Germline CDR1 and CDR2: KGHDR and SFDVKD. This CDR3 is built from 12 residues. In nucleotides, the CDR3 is TGTGCCACCAGTGAAACCGGATCTGGGCAGTACTTC. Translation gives CATSETGSGQYF.

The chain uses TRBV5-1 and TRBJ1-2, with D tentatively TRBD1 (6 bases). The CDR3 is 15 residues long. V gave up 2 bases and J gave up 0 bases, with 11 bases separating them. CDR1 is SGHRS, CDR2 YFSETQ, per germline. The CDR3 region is CASSFAGAPNYGYTF. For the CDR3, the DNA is TGCGCCAGCAGCTTTGCGGGGGCTCCTAACTATGGCTACACCTTC.

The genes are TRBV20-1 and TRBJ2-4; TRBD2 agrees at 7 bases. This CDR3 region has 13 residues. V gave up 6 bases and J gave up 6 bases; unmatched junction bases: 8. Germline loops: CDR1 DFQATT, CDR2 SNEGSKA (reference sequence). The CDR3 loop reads CSANRGTINIQYF. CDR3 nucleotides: TGCAGTGCAAACCGGGGGACTATAAACATTCAGTACTTC.

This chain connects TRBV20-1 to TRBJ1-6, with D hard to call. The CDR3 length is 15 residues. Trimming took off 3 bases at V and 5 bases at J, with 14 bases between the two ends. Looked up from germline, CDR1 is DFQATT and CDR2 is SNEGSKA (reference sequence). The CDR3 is CSARIAGRNNSPLHF. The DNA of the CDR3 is TGCAGTGCTAGGATCGCGGGTCGGAATAATTCACCCCTCCACTTT.

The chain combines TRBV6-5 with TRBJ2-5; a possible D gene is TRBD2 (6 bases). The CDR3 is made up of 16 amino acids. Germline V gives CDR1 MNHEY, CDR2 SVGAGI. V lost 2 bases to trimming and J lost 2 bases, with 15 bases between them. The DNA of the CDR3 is TGTGCCAGCAGTTACCTAGCGCCGGTGGGGCAAGAGACCCAGTACTTC. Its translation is CASSYLAPVGQETQYF.

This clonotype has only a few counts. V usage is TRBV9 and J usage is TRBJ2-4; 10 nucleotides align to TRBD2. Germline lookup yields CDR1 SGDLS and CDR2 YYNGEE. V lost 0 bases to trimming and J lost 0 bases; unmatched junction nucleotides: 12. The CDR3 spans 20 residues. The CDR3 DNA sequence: TGTGCCAGCAGCGTAGGGGTGTCTAGCGGGAGAGGGGTAGCCAAAAACATTCAGTACTTC. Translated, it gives CASSVGVSSGRGVAKNIQYF.

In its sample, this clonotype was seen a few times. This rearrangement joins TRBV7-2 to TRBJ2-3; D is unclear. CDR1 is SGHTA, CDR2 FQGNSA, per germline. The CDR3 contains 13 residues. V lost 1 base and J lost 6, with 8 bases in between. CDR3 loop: CASSLVHRDTQYF. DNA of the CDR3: TGTGCCAGCAGCTTAGTTCACCGGGATACGCAGTATTTT.

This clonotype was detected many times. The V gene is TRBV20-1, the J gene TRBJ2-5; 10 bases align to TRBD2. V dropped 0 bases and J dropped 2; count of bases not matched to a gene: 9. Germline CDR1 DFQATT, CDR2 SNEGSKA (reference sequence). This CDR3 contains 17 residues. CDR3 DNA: TGCAGTGCTAGAGACAACGAGCGGGGGGGATTACAAGAGACCCAGTACTTC. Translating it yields CSARDNERGGLQETQYF.

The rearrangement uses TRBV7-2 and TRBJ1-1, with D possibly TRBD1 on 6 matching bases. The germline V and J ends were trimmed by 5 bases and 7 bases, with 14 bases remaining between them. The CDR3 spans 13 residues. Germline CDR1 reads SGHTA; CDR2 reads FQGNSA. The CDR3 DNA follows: TGTGCCAGCAGCCAAGGGGGAGGAGGTGAAGCTTTCTTT. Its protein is CASSQGGGGEAFF.

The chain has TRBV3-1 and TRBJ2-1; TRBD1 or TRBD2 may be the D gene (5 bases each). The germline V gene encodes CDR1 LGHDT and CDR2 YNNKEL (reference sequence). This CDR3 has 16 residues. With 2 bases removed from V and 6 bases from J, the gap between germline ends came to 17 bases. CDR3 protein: CASSQLAGTVRNEQFF. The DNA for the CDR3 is TGTGCCAGCAGCCAACTAGCCGGGACGGTGCGCAATGAGCAGTTCTTC.

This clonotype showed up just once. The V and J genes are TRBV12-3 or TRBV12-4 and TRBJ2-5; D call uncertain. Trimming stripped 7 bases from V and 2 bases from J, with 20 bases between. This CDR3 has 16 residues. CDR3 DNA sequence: TGTGCCAGCATCGACGGACCGTGGGTGGGACAAGAGACCCAGTACTTC. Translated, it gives CASIDGPWVGQETQYF.

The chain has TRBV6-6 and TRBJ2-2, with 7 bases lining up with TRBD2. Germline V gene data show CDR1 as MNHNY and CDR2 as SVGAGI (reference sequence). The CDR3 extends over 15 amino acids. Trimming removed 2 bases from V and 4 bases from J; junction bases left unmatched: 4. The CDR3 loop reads CASSYEGGLTGELFF. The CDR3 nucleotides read TGTGCCAGCAGTTACGAGGGAGGGCTCACCGGGGAGCTGTTTTTT.

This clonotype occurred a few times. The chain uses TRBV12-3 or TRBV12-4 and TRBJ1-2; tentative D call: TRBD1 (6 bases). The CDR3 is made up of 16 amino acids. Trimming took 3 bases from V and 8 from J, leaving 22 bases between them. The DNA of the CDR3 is TGTGCCAGCAGTTTCGGGGGGGGCGTTAAAAATACAGGCTACACCTTC. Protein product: CASSFGGGVKNTGYTF.

CDR3 nucleotide sequence: TGTGCCATCAGTGGTTTTTACTACGAGCAGTACTTC. As protein: CAISGFYYEQYF. The chain combines TRBV10-3 with TRBJ2-7; D not resolved. V was clipped by 4 bases and J by 3 bases, with 7 bases between them. Germline V gene sequence: CDR1 ENHRY, CDR2 SYGVKD. The CDR3 length is 12 residues.

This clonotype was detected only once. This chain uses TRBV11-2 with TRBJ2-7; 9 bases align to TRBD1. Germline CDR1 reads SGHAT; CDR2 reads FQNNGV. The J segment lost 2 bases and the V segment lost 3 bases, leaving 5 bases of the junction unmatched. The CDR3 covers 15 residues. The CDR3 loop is CASSFKQGAPYEQYF. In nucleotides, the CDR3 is TGTGCCAGCAGCTTTAAACAGGGGGCCCCCTACGAGCAGTACTTC.

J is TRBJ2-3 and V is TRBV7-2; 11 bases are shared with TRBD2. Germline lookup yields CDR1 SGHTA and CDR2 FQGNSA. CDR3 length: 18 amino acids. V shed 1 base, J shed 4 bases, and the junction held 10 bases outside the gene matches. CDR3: CASSLDRSSGGRADTQYF. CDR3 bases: TGTGCCAGCAGCTTAGATAGGTCTAGCGGGGGGCGCGCAGATACGCAGTATTTT.

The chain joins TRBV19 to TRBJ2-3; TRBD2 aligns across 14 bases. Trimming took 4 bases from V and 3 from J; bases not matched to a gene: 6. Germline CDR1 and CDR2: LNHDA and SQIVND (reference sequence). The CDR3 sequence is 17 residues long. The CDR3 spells CASSTWTSGGPTDTQYF. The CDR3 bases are TGTGCCAGTAGTACCTGGACTAGCGGGGGGCCTACAGATACGCAGTATTTT.

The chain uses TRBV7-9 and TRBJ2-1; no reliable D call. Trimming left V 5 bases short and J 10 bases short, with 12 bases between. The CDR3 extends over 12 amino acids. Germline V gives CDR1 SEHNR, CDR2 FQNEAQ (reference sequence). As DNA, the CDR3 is TGTGCCAGCAGCCGGCGGTTCCCCGAGCAGTTCTTC. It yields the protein CASSRRFPEQFF. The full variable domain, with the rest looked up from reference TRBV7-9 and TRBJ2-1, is DTGVSQNPRHKITKRGQNVTFRCDPISEHNRLYWYRQTLGQGPEFLTYFQNEAQLEKSRLLSDRFSAERPKGSFSTLEIQRTEQGDSAMYLCASSRRFPEQFFGPGTRLTVL.

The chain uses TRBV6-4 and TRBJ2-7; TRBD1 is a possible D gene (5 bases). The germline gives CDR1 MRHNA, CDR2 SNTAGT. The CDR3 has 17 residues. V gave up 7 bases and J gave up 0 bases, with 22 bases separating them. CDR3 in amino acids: CASIRTERQGTSYEQYF. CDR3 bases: TGTGCCAGCATTCGTACCGAACGTCAGGGAACCTCCTACGAGCAGTACTTC.

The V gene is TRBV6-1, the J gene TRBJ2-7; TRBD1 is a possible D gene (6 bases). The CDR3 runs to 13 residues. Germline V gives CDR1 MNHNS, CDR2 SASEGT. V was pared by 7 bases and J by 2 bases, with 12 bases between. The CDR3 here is CASKRQVAYEQYF. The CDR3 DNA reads TGTGCCAGCAAACGACAGGTGGCCTACGAGCAGTACTTC.

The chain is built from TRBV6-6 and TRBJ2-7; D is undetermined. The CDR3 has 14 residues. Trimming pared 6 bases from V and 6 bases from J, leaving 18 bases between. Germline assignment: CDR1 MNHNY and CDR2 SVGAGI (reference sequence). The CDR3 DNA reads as TGTGCCAGCAGCCCTGACCTTGTGGGTTTCGAGCAGTACTTC. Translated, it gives CASSPDLVGFEQYF.

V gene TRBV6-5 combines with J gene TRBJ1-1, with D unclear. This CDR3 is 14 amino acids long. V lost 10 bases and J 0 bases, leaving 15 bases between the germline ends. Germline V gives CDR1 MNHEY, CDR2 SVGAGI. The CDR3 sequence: CANSFRLMNTEAFF. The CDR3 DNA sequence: TGTGCCAACAGCTTCAGGCTGATGAACACTGAAGCTTTCTTT.

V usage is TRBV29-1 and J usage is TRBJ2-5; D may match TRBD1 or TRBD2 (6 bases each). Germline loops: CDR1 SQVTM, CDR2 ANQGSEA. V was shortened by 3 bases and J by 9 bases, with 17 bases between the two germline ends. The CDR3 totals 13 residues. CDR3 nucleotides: TGCAGCGTTGAGACAGGTCCGGGGGAGGCCCAGTACTTC. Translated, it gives CSVETGPGEAQYF.

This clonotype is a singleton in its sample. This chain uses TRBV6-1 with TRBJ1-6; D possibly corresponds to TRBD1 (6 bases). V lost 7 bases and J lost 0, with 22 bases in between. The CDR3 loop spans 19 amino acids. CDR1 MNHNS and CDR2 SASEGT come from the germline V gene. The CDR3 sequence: CASTLTGLGPSSYNSPLHF. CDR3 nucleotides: TGTGCCAGCACCCTGACAGGTCTTGGACCCAGCTCCTATAATTCACCCCTCCACTTT.

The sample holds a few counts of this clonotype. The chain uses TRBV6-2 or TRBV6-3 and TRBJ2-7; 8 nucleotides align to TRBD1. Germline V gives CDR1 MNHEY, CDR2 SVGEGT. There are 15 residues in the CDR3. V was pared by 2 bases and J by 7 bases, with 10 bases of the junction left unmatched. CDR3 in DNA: TGTGCCAGCAGTTACGGACAGGGTGGGTACAATGAGCAGTACTTC. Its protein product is CASSYGQGGYNEQYF.

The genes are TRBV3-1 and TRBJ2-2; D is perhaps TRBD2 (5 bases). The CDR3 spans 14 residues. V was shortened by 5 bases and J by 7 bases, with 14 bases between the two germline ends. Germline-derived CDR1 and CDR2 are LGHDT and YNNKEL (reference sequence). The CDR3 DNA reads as TGTGCCAGCAGCTCTCAGGTCGGGAACGGGGAGCTGTTTTTT. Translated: CASSSQVGNGELFF.

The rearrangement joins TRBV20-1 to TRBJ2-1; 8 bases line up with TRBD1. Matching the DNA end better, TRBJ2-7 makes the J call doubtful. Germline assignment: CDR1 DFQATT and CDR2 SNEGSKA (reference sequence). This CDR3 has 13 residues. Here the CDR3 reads CSARRTGNNEQYF. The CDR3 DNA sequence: TGCAGTGCTAGAAGGACAGGGAACAATGAGCAGTACTTC.

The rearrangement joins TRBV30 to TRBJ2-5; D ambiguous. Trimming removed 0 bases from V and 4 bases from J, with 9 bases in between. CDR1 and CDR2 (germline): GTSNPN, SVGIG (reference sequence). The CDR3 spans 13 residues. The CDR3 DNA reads TGTGCCTGGAGTGTAAGTGGGGTAGAGACCCAGTACTTC. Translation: CAWSVSGVETQYF.

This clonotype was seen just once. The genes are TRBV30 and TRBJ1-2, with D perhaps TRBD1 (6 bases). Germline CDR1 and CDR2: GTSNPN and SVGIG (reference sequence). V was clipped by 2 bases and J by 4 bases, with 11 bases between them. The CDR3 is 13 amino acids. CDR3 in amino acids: CAWSLQGPYGYTF. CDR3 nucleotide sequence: TGTGCCTGGAGTCTGCAGGGGCCCTATGGCTACACCTTC.

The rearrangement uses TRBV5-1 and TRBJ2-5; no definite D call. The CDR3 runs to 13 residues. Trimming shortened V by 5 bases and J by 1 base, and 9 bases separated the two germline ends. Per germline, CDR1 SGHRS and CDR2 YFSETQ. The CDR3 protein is CASRVGPQETQYF. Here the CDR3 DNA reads TGCGCCAGCAGGGTTGGTCCCCAAGAGACCCAGTACTTC.

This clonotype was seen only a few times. The CDR3 loop is CASSPGTGSAGELFF. DNA for the CDR3: TGTGCCAGTAGTCCCGGGACAGGATCCGCCGGGGAGCTGTTTTTT. The gene calls are TRBV19 and TRBJ2-2; 8 bases fit TRBD1. Looked up from germline, CDR1 is LNHDA and CDR2 is SQIVND (reference sequence). V lost 5 bases, J lost 6 bases, and 8 bases stayed unmatched. The CDR3 runs 15 residues.